This paragraph covers one TCR beta chain sequence. Authors' analysis steps: Using reference gene primer amplification, nucleated cell counts were estimated. Assay used: immunoSEQ multiplex PCR; TCRdb lists only in-frame clones, some missing. V and J calls and clone size are as listed in that table; D and trimming were resolved from the DNA. The sample carries about 190,000 clones, approximately 86% recorded once. The sample belongs to a study of blood T cell repertoires in COVID-19. Study overall: Material from acute and convalescent COVID-19 was sourced from the United States, Italy and Spain. T cells, B-cell-depleted T cells, or PBMCs supplied cDNA or gDNA.

The CDR3 is made up of 15 amino acids. Between the trimmed V and J ends, which lost 1 base and 7 bases, there was a span of 11 bases. Germline V gene sequence: CDR1 LGHDT, CDR2 YNNKEL (reference sequence). V usage is TRBV3-1 (or the pseudogene TRBV3-2) and J usage is TRBJ1-6, with D possibly being TRBD1 (5 bases). The receptor was isolated from a man aged 25 to 45 with acute or convalescent COVID-19. The sample taken for sequencing was peripheral blood. The DNA of the CDR3 is TGTGCCAGCAGCCAAGGCAGGGCTGGGAATTCACCCCTCCACTTT. Amino acids: CASSQGRAGNSPLHF.